Listed here are 32 T cell receptor beta chains from one sample, sequenced in a study of T cells in Graves' hyperthyroidism and ophthalmopathy. Researchers took RNA transcripts and amplified the TCR beta CDR3 regions from them. The TCR CDR3 first-round RT-PCR relied on the HTBI primer set. From the multiplex PCR reads, TCRdb called clonotypes with MiXCR, one entry per CDR3 protein. The sample has 250,000 to 350,000 distinct CDR3 sequences, approximately 17% seen once. Sequenced material: blood. The receptor source for this set is a man younger than 40 with Graves' hyperthyroidism.

As regards this clonotype: Since a much larger clone is just one base distant, this may be a read error. This rearrangement joins TRBV29-1 to TRBJ2-7; TRBD2 aligns across 7 bases. Germline V gene data show CDR1 as SQVTM and CDR2 as ANQGSEA. The CDR3 spans 14 residues. In DNA form, the CDR3 reads TGCAGCGCTCTCCCACTAGCGCACCCCTACGGGCAGTACTTC. This translates into CSALPLAHPYGQYF.

Only a few counts were recorded for this clonotype. This chain links TRBV5-1 with TRBJ1-1; weak D call: TRBD1 (5 bases). The V end was cut by 7 bases, the J end by 4 bases, with 20 bases between. The length of the CDR3 is 15 residues. Looked up from germline, CDR1 is SGHRS and CDR2 is YFSETQ. Here the CDR3 DNA reads TGCGCCAGCGGCTCCCGAGGGGAAGGTACCACTGAAGCTTTCTTT. Protein product: CASGSRGEGTTEAFF.

This clonotype occurred many times. The rearrangement links TRBV2 to TRBJ1-1, with D perhaps TRBD1 (5 bases). The germline gives CDR1 SNHLY, CDR2 FYNNEI. The length of the CDR3 is 14 residues. The V gene lost 3 bases and the J gene lost 1 base, with 9 bases spanning the gap. CDR3 protein: CASSEPGWNTEAFF. DNA of the CDR3: TGTGCCAGCAGTGAGCCAGGGTGGAACACTGAAGCTTTCTTT.

This clonotype appeared a few times. The J gene is TRBJ2-7, the V gene TRBV6-2 or TRBV6-3; 9 nucleotides align to TRBD1. J gave up 3 bases and V 4 bases, and 13 bases lay outside the gene matches. The germline gives CDR1 MNHEY, CDR2 SVGEGT. The CDR3 covers 17 residues. The CDR3 region has the DNA TGTGCCAGCAGTTTGCCCTCGGGACAGGGCGTTATCTACGAGCAGTACTTC. Protein: CASSLPSGQGVIYEQYF.

A few counts support this clonotype. This rearrangement joins TRBV27 to TRBJ2-1; D possibly uses TRBD1 or TRBD2 (5 bases each). CDR1 and CDR2 (germline): MNHEY, SMNVEV (reference sequence). The CDR3 length is 13 residues. The V end lost 4 bases, the J end lost 9 bases, and 13 bases lay between the germline ends. CDR3 sequence: CASSSGTQTEQFF. The CDR3 DNA is TGTGCCAGCAGTTCAGGGACCCAAACTGAGCAGTTCTTC.

This clonotype was seen many times. The CDR3 is CASSSTGLMNTEAFF. In DNA, the CDR3 is TGTGCCAGCAGCTCCACAGGCTTAATGAACACTGAAGCTTTCTTT. The chain links TRBV7-9 to TRBJ1-1; D might be TRBD1 (5 bases). Germline V gene sequence: CDR1 SEHNR, CDR2 FQNEAQ (reference sequence). Trimming left V 4 bases short and J 0 bases short, with 12 bases between. CDR3 length: 15 residues.

This clonotype was seen ten or more times. The genes are TRBV27 and TRBJ1-1; perhaps TRBD1 as D (6 bases). The CDR3 is 15 residues long. V was clipped by 5 bases and J by 6 bases, with 19 bases between them. Germline V gene sequence: CDR1 MNHEY, CDR2 SMNVEV (reference sequence). The CDR3 loop reads CASSPLGGSNPEAFF. DNA for the CDR3: TGTGCCAGCAGTCCCCTCGGGGGCTCTAACCCTGAAGCTTTCTTT.

This clonotype was detected only a few times. The chain carries TRBV7-9 and TRBJ1-1; 7 positions agree with TRBD1. Trimming removed 3 bases from V and 7 bases from J; junction bases left unmatched: 5. Germline CDR1 SEHNR, CDR2 FQNEAQ (reference sequence). This CDR3 has 13 residues. The CDR3 nucleotides are TGTGCCAGCAGCTTGACCGGGACAGATGAAGCTTTCTTT. Residues: CASSLTGTDEAFF.

This clonotype was seen a handful of times. The chain employs TRBV6-1 and TRBJ2-2; the D is unclear. V lost 2 bases and J lost 1, with 5 bases in between. Germline V CDR1 and CDR2: MNHNS, SASEGT. The CDR3 spans 14 residues. The CDR3, as DNA: TGTGCCAGCAGTGAAACTTTGAACACCGGGGAGCTGTTTTTT. Encoded protein: CASSETLNTGELFF.

This clonotype was seen many times. The chain links TRBV2 to TRBJ2-7; D is tentatively TRBD1 or TRBD2 (6 bases each). Germline V CDR1 and CDR2: SNHLY, FYNNEI. CDR3 size: 15 residues. Between the trimmed V and J ends, which lost 7 bases and 4 bases, there was a span of 20 bases. CDR3 in amino acids: CASIAVLGGGYEQYF. Written as DNA, the CDR3 is TGTGCCAGCATCGCAGTCTTAGGGGGAGGATACGAGCAGTACTTC.

The chain is built from TRBV7-2 and TRBJ2-5; TRBD2 agrees at 7 bases. Germline V lookup: CDR1 SGHTA, CDR2 FQGNSA. The CDR3 is 13 amino acids. V lost 7 bases and J lost 5; bases outside the gene matches: 7. CDR3 DNA sequence: TGTGCCAGCAACCCCAGGCGGGGGGAGACCCAGTACTTC. Amino acid sequence: CASNPRRGETQYF.

This chain joins TRBV5-5 and TRBJ1-5; weak D call: TRBD1 (6 bases). Between the trimmed V and J ends, which lost 2 bases and 5 bases, there was a span of 17 bases. CDR3 length equals 16 residues. Looked up from germline, CDR1 is SGHKS and CDR2 is YYEKEE (reference sequence). DNA of the CDR3: TGTGCCAGCAGCTTTGAAGGACAGCCGAATTATCAGCCCCAGCATTTT. Protein sequence: CASSFEGQPNYQPQHF.

This clonotype showed up many times. The genes are TRBV12-3 or TRBV12-4 and TRBJ2-1, with TRBD2 identical over 14 bases. The CDR3 totals 17 residues. J was trimmed by 8 bases and V by 6 bases; bases with no gene match: 12. The CDR3 DNA is TGTGCCAGCAGACCCAGACTAGCGGGAGGGCCGAACGATGAGCAGTTCTTC. Its protein is CASRPRLAGGPNDEQFF.

As DNA, the CDR3 is TGTGCCACCAGTGGGGGTCCGTACAATGAGCAGTTCTTC. It encodes CATSGGPYNEQFF. The rearrangement uses TRBV24-1 and TRBJ2-1, with D unclear. CDR1 is KGHDR, CDR2 SFDVKD, per germline. V lost 5 bases to trimming and J lost 4 bases, with 8 bases between them. CDR3 size: 13 residues.

This clonotype was detected many times. The V call is TRBV12-3 or TRBV12-4, the J call TRBJ2-3; D is undetermined. This CDR3 spans 13 amino acids. V was shortened by 1 base and J by 10 bases, with 12 bases between the two germline ends. Here the CDR3 reads CASSLDFRSPQYF. The CDR3 nucleotides are TGTGCCAGCAGTTTAGATTTTCGAAGCCCGCAGTATTTT.

There are many counts of this clonotype. The chain combines TRBV30 with TRBJ2-5; D is perhaps TRBD2 (6 bases). Germline values: CDR1 GTSNPN, CDR2 SVGIG (reference sequence). CDR3 length equals 12 residues. Trimming took off 0 bases at V and 9 bases at J, with 11 bases between the two ends. Here the CDR3 DNA reads TGTGCCTGGAGTGTTGGGACTCCCTCCCAGTACTTC. Encoded protein: CAWSVGTPSQYF.

This chain connects TRBV12-3 or TRBV12-4 to TRBJ2-3; 10 positions match TRBD2. With 2 bases clipped from V and 8 bases from J, the junction kept 13 bases outside the gene matches. The CDR3 length is 17 residues. CDR3 amino acids: CASSLTSGRALFRTQYF. The CDR3 nucleotides are TGTGCCAGCAGTTTAACAAGCGGGAGGGCCCTTTTTCGTACGCAGTATTTT.

This clonotype was observed many times. V and J are TRBV28 and TRBJ2-5; 7 nucleotides agree with TRBD1. Germline V gene sequence: CDR1 MDHEN, CDR2 SYDVKM. V lost 10 bases, J lost 5 bases, and 13 bases stayed unmatched. The CDR3 has 14 amino acids. DNA for the CDR3: TGTGCCACCACACGGAGAGGGGGCTGGGAGACCCAGTACTTC. It encodes CATTRRGGWETQYF.

This clonotype was counted ten times or more. The chain employs TRBV7-8 and TRBJ2-3; TRBD2 matches 12 bases. Germline values: CDR1 SGHVS, CDR2 FQNEAQ. V lost 3 bases, J lost 2 bases, and 3 bases stayed unmatched. The CDR3 totals 16 residues. CDR3 sequence (DNA): TGTGCCAGCAGCTTGCGACTAGCGGGAGCCACAGATACGCAGTATTTT. Translating gives CASSLRLAGATDTQYF.

This chain links TRBV7-9 with TRBJ1-2; perhaps TRBD1 as D (5 bases). V was cut by 6 bases and J by 8 bases, with 22 bases left in between. Germline V gene sequence: CDR1 SEHNR, CDR2 FQNEAQ (reference sequence). This CDR3 region has 15 residues. The CDR3 DNA follows: TGTGCCAGCAGTCCGCCCCTGGGCCAGGGCCGCGGCTACACCTTC. Translating it yields CASSPPLGQGRGYTF.

This clonotype was recorded many times. V and J are TRBV5-6 and TRBJ2-7; TRBD1 matches at 9 bases. Germline-derived CDR1 and CDR2 are SGHDT and YYEEEE. The CDR3 is 12 residues long. V lost 6 bases, J lost 4 bases, and 2 bases stayed unmatched. CDR3 sequence (DNA): TGTGCCAGCATCGGGACAGGGTACGAGCAGTACTTC. Translation: CASIGTGYEQYF.

This clonotype appeared a few times. The chain recombines TRBV6-1 with TRBJ2-1; D not certain. The CDR3 is 13 residues long. The germline gives CDR1 MNHNS, CDR2 SASEGT. Trimming pared 9 bases from V and 0 bases from J, leaving 9 bases between. CDR3 protein: CASGFSSYNEQFF. The CDR3 coding sequence is TGTGCCAGTGGGTTTAGCTCCTACAATGAGCAGTTCTTC.

The table lists this clonotype with many counts. V gene TRBV30 combines with J gene TRBJ1-1; TRBD1 might be the D (6 bases). V lost 2 bases to trimming and J lost 1 base, with 11 bases between them. The CDR3 covers 14 residues. Per germline, CDR1 GTSNPN and CDR2 SVGIG (reference sequence). The CDR3 is CAWSRGGPNTEAFF. CDR3 nucleotide sequence: TGTGCCTGGAGTAGGGGGGGTCCGAACACTGAAGCTTTCTTT.

This clonotype was observed a few times. The chain couples TRBV6-5 to TRBJ2-2; D tentatively fits TRBD1 or TRBD2 (5 bases each). Trimming took off 2 bases at V and 0 bases at J, with 16 bases between the two ends. The CDR3 has 18 residues. CDR1 is MNHEY and CDR2 is SVGAGI in the germline V gene. CDR3 bases: TGTGCCAGCAGTTACGAGGGACCCCGAAGATCGAACACCGGGGAGCTGTTTTTT. Its protein is CASSYEGPRRSNTGELFF.

This clonotype has only a few counts. The chain has TRBV4-2 and TRBJ1-4; 7 nucleotides align to TRBD1. The germline V gene encodes CDR1 LGHNA and CDR2 YNFKEQ. V lost 0 bases and J lost 7; bases outside the gene matches: 14. The CDR3 sequence is 18 residues long. For the CDR3, the DNA is TGTGCCAGCAGCCAAGATCCAAGGACAGGCATCGGGGGTGAAAAACTGTTTTTT. It specifies CASSQDPRTGIGGEKLFF.

This clonotype was recorded many times. The chain combines TRBV27 with TRBJ1-1, with 8 bases fitting TRBD1. From germline, CDR1 is MNHEY and CDR2 SMNVEV (reference sequence). The CDR3 runs to 11 residues. V trimming: 3 bases; J trimming: 11 bases; junction bases outside the gene matches: 2. This CDR3 is CASSFRQGAFF. For the CDR3, the DNA is TGTGCCAGCAGTTTTCGACAGGGGGCTTTCTTT.

Many counts were recorded for this clonotype. The chain couples TRBV5-1 to TRBJ2-2, with 7 bases that match TRBD2. Losses at the gene ends were 2 bases for V and 0 bases for J; bases not matched to a gene: 4. Germline V gives CDR1 SGHRS, CDR2 YFSETQ. The CDR3 has 16 residues. The CDR3 loop reads CASSFSSGPNTGELFF. In DNA, the CDR3 is TGCGCCAGCAGCTTTTCTAGCGGACCGAACACCGGGGAGCTGTTTTTT.

This chain connects TRBV6-1 to TRBJ1-1, with D unclear. CDR3 length equals 14 residues. Trimming took 1 base from V and 3 from J, leaving 9 bases between them. CDR1 is MNHNS and CDR2 is SASEGT in the germline V gene. The CDR3 coding sequence is TGTGCCAGCAGTGAAGAGGCATACGACACTGAAGCTTTCTTT. The encoded protein is CASSEEAYDTEAFF.

This chain links TRBV6-4 with TRBJ2-1; 11 bases line up with TRBD2. Trimming removed 6 bases from V and 1 base from J; junction bases left unmatched: 2. This CDR3 has 15 amino acids. Germline CDR1 is MRHNA and CDR2 is SNTAGT. The CDR3: CASRTSGISYNEQFF. CDR3 nucleotides: TGTGCCAGCAGGACTAGCGGGATTTCCTACAATGAGCAGTTCTTC.

This clonotype was counted ten times or more. The chain joins TRBV20-1 to TRBJ2-1, with a possible D match to TRBD1 (5 bases). V shed 6 bases and J shed 6 bases, with 18 bases lying between them. CDR3 length equals 14 residues. The germline CDR1 and CDR2 sequences are DFQATT and SNEGSKA (reference sequence). This chain's CDR3 is CSAPDSRDFNEQFF. The DNA of the CDR3 is TGCAGTGCCCCCGACAGCCGCGACTTCAATGAGCAGTTCTTC.

The chain uses TRBV6-5 and TRBJ1-2; possible D gene TRBD1, 5 bases. Germline V lookup: CDR1 MNHEY, CDR2 SVGAGI. The CDR3 extends over 14 amino acids. V lost 4 bases and J lost 2, with 11 bases in between. The CDR3 sequence: CASSSREGNYGYTF. As DNA, the CDR3 is TGTGCCAGCAGTTCCCGGGAGGGGAACTATGGCTACACCTTC.

V is TRBV11-3 and J is TRBJ2-3; unclear D gene. The germline V gene has CDR1 SGHNT and CDR2 YENEEA. With 0 bases removed from V and 7 bases from J, the gap between germline ends came to 2 bases. CDR3 length equals 11 residues. CDR3 residues: CASSLEYTQYF. CDR3 bases: TGTGCCAGCAGCTTAGAGTATACGCAGTATTTT.